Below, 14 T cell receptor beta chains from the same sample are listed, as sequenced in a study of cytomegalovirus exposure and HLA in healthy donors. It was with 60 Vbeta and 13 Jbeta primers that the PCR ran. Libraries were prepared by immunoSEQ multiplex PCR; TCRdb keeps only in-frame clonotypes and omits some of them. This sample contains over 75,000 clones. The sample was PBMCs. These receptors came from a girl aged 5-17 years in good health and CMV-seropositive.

The CDR3: CAWSSGGLETQYF. The CDR3 nucleotides read TGTGCCTGGAGTAGCGGGGGGTTAGAGACCCAGTACTTC. The genes are TRBV30 and TRBJ2-5; TRBD2 aligns across 9 bases. Germline CDR1 GTSNPN, CDR2 SVGIG (reference sequence). The CDR3 contains 13 residues. Trimming took 2 bases from V and 4 from J; bases not matched to a gene: 2.

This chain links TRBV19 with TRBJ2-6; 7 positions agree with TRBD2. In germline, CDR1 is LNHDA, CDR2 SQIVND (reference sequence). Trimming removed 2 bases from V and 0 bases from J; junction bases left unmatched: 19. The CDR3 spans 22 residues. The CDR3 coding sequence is TGTGCCAGTAGTATAATTGGTATCGGCGGGGAGGGAACGAGCTCTGGGGCCAACGTCCTGACTTTC. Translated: CASSIIGIGGEGTSSGANVLTF.

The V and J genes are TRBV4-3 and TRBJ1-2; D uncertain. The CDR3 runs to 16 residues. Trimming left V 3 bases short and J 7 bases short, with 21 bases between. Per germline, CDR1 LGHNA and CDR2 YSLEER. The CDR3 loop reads CASSQTMTGEDSGYTF. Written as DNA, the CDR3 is TGCGCCAGCAGCCAGACCATGACCGGGGAGGACTCTGGCTACACCTTC.

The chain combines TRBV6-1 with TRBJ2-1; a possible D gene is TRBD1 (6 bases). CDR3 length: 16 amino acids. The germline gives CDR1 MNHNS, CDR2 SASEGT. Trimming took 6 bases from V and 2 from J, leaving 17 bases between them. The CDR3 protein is CASSERDNYPYNEQFF. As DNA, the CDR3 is TGTGCCAGCAGCGAAAGGGACAATTACCCCTACAATGAGCAGTTCTTC.

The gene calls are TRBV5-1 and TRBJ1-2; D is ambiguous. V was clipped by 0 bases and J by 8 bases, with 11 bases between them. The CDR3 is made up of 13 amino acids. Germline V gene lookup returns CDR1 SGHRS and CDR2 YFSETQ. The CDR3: CASSLELGSGYTF. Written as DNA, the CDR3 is TGCGCCAGCAGCTTGGAGTTAGGGAGCGGCTACACCTTC.

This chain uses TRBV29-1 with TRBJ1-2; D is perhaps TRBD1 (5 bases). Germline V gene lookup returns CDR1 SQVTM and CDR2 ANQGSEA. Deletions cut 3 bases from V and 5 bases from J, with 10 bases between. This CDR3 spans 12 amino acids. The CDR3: CSVDKGEYGYTF. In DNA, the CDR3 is TGCAGCGTTGACAAAGGGGAATATGGCTACACCTTC.

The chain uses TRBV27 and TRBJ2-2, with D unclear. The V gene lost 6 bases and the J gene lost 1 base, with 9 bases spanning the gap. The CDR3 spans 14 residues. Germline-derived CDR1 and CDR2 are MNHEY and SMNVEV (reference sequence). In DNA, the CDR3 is TGTGCCAGCAGACTCCGACAGAACACCGGGGAGCTGTTTTTT. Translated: CASRLRQNTGELFF.

The CDR3 region is CASIGQGGSQPQHF. The CDR3 DNA sequence: TGTGCCAGTATCGGGCAGGGGGGTAGTCAGCCCCAGCATTTT. The genes are TRBV19 and TRBJ1-5, with 7 bases fitting TRBD1. CDR1 LNHDA and CDR2 SQIVND come from the germline V gene (reference sequence). The CDR3 is made up of 14 amino acids. V shed 7 bases and J 6 bases; nucleotides not matched to a gene: 9. Supplemented by reference TRBV19 and TRBJ1-5, the full variable domain reads DGGITQSPKYLFRKEGQNVTLSCEQNLNHDAMYWYRQDPGQGLRLIYYSQIVNDFQKGDIAEGYSVSREKKESFPLTVTSAQKNPTAFYLCASIGQGGSQPQHFGDGTRLSIL.

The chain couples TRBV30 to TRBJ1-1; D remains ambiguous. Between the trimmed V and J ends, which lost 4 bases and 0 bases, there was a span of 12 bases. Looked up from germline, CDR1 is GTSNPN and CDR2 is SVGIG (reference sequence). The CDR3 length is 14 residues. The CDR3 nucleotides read TGTGCCTGGAATGCGGGAATGATGAACACTGAAGCTTTCTTT. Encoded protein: CAWNAGMMNTEAFF.

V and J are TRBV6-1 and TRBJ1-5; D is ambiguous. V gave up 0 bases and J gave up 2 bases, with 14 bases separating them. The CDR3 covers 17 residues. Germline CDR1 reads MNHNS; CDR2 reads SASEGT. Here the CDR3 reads CASSEARRGVGNQPQHF. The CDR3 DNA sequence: TGTGCCAGCAGTGAAGCGCGACGGGGTGTGGGCAATCAGCCCCAGCATTTT.

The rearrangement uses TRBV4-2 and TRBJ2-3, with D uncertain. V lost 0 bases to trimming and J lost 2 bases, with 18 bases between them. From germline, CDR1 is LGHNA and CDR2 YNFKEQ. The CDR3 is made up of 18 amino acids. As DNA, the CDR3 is TGTGCCAGCAGCCAAGATCGTGCAAGCTATATCCCCACAGATACGCAGTATTTT. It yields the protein CASSQDRASYIPTDTQYF.

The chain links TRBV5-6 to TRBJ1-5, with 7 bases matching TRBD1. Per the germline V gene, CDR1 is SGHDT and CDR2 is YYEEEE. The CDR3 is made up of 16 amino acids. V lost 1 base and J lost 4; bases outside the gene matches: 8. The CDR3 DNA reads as TGTGCCAGCAGCTTGCGGGACAGAGACAGGAATCAGCCCCAGCATTTT. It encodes CASSLRDRDRNQPQHF.

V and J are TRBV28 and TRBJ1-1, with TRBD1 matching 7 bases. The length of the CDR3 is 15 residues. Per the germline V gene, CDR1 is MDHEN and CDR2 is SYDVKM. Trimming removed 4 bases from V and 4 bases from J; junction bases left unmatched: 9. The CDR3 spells CASSSRDSTATEAFF. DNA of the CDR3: TGTGCCAGCAGTTCACGGGACAGTACGGCCACTGAAGCTTTCTTT.

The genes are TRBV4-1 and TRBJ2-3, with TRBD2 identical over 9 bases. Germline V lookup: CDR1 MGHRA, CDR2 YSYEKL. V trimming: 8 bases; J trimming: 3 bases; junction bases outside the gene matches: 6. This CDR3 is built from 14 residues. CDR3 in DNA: TGCGCCAGCCAGCGGGGGGCGGTTACAGATACGCAGTATTTT. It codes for CASQRGAVTDTQYF.